The present T cell receptor (beta chain) was sequenced within a study of CD8 T cells in Susac syndrome. Study at large: At the time their blood was drawn, patients with Susac syndrome were either therapy-naive, on corticosteroids (with some of them also receiving intravenous immunoglobulin), or on intravenous immunoglobulin alone.

On this clonotype: Its antigen is as yet unknown.

Looked up from germline, CDR1 is KGHSY and CDR2 is FQNENV. Trimming left V 2 bases short and J 0 bases short, with 7 bases between. This CDR3 has 15 residues. Findings of the study overall: The study admitted that it had a relatively small number of individuals in its TCR sequencing and HLA analysis.

RNA totalling about 0.45 to 1 ug underwent reverse transcription with random hexamers. With immunoSEQ multiplex PCR, TCR beta CDR3 was amplified across 54 Vbeta and 13 Jbeta. TCRdb recomputed calls from the immunoSEQ multiplex PCR reads with MiXCR, one row per CDR3 protein. The sample lists about 140,000 distinct CDR3 sequences, 95% occurring once. The chain recombines TRBV16 with TRBJ2-2; D remains unclear. This clonotype was obtained from a human donor with Susac syndrome. The sequencing sample was made of CD4+ T cells from PBMCs. The chain's CDR3 is CASSQAQTNTGELFF. The CDR3 DNA reads as TGTGCCAGCAGCCAAGCACAGACGAACACCGGGGAGCTGTTTTTT.